This T cell receptor (beta chain) was sequenced for a study of shared clonotypes between healthy human individuals. Some clones are missing from TCRdb's copy, which holds only in-frame ones; the method was immunoSEQ multiplex PCR. The sample records around 700,000 clones, around 73% being singletons. Concerning this clone: Its antigen is undetermined.

Study-level findings and limits: The study generally estimated greater richness for naive than memory subsets.

CDR1 SEHNR and CDR2 FQNEAQ come from the germline V gene (reference sequence). The CDR3 loop spans 16 amino acids. With V trimmed by 5 bases and J by 0 bases, 7 bases remained unmatched. Sequences were obtained from memory CD4+ T cells sorted from blood. Subset denoted: CD45RA-negative fraction. This receptor was taken from a woman in her twenties or thirties in good health. The rearrangement joins TRBV7-9 to TRBJ1-2, with TRBD1 matching 9 bases. The CDR3 reads CASSTVDRGTNYGYTF. The CDR3 nucleotides read TGTGCCAGCAGCACGGTCGACAGGGGGACTAACTATGGCTACACCTTC.